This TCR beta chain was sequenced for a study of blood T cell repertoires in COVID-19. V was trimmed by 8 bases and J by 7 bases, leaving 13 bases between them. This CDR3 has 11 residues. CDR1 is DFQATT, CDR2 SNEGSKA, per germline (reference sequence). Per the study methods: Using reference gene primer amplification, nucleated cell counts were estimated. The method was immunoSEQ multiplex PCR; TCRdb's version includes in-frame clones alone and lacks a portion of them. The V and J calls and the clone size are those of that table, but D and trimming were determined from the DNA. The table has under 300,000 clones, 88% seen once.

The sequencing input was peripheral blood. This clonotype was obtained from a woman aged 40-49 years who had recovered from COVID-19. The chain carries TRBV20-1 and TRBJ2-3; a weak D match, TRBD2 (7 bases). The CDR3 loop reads CSPGGPNTQYF. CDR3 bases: TGCAGTCCCGGGGGGCCTAATACGCAGTATTTT.